The entry below gives a single TCR beta chain sequence along with its context. Its antigen is currently unknown. Sequenced by immunoSEQ multiplex PCR; TCRdb stores in-frame clones only, minus some. The table has about 140,000 clones, around 90% seen once. CDR3 length equals 13 residues. The germline V gene has CDR1 MDHEN and CDR2 SYDVKM. V lost 7 bases to trimming and J lost 7 bases; unmatched junction nucleotides: 6. This sample is part of a study of T cell responses to AZD1222 COVID-19 vaccine. Study summary: The study pooled second doses at about 4 or about 12 weeks. Notes on the study in general: Baseline antibody screening turned up just five to seven seropositive AZD1222 recipients. Unmutated variant regions are reportedly the target of nearly half of TCRs that are spike-specific.

The sample consisted of peripheral blood, taken on day 0 of AZD1222 vaccination. This sequence originates from an adult in good health. V is TRBV28 and J is TRBJ2-2; TRBD1 matches 7 bases. The chain's CDR3 is CASTQTGNGELFF. Here the CDR3 DNA reads TGTGCCAGCACTCAGACAGGGAACGGGGAGCTGTTTTTT.